The rows below give T cell receptor beta chains drawn from one sample of a study of shared clonotypes between healthy human individuals. Profiled with immunoSEQ multiplex PCR; TCRdb holds only in-frame clones, not every one. The sample lists millions of clones; approximately 95% were seen once. The material sequenced was naive CD4+ T cells sorted from blood. Receptors were obtained from a man aged 18 to 29 in good health. Both conserved end residues are part of each CDR3. A D gene is named only where the DNA matches it firmly. Part of the rows lack a size; the others show once, few, many or a class for expanded clones.

cdr3_aa | cdr3_nt | clone_size | j_call | d_call | v_call
CASSFHDRGSEQYF | TGTGCCAGCTCCTTCCATGACAGGGGTTCCGAGCAGTACTTC | . | TRBJ2-7 | TRBD1 | TRBV28
CAISKDPTKSYEQYF | TGTGCCATCAGTAAAGACCCTACGAAGTCCTACGAGCAGTACTTC | . | TRBJ2-7 | . | TRBV10-3
CASRAKGGFADTQYF | TGCGCCAGCAGAGCCAAGGGAGGGTTTGCAGATACGCAGTATTTT | . | TRBJ2-3 | TRBD2 | TRBV4-3
CASSPDLLRETQYF | TGTGCCAGCAGCCCCGATTTATTAAGGGAGACCCAGTACTTC | . | TRBJ2-5 | . | TRBV7-2
CASSESGREQYF | TGCGCCAGCAGTGAGTCGGGGAGGGAGCAGTACTTC | . | TRBJ2-7 | . | TRBV10-1
CASGQGTEAFF | TGTGCCAGCGGACAGGGAACTGAAGCTTTCTTT | . | TRBJ1-1 | TRBD1 | TRBV2
CASSEQNSGNTIYF | TGTGCCAGCAGTGAGCAGAACTCTGGAAACACCATATATTTT | . | TRBJ1-3 | . | TRBV2
CASSWGERQPQHF | TGTGCCAGCAGTTGGGGGGAGCGTCAGCCCCAGCATTTT | . | TRBJ1-5 | . | TRBV28
CASSQSGETDTQYF | TGTGCCAGTAGTCAATCAGGGGAAACAGATACGCAGTATTTT | . | TRBJ2-3 | . | TRBV19
CASSQAQGTLSDTQYF | TGTGCCAGCAGCCAAGCACAGGGAACCCTCAGTGATACGCAGTATTTT | few | TRBJ2-3 | . | TRBV5-4
CASSYVATKGNTIYF | TGTGCCAGCAGTTACGTTGCTACTAAAGGAAACACCATATATTTT | . | TRBJ1-3 | . | TRBV6-6
CASSSGTETEAFF | TGTGCCAGCAGCTCCGGGACCGAAACTGAAGCTTTCTTT | once | TRBJ1-1 | . | TRBV7-8
CASSEWAGGAQPQHF | TGTGCCAGCAGTGAATGGGCAGGGGGCGCCCAGCCCCAGCATTTT | . | TRBJ1-5 | TRBD1 | TRBV6-1
CASSLYSTQETQYF | TGCGCCAGCAGCTTGTACAGTACTCAAGAGACCCAGTACTTC | . | TRBJ2-5 | . | TRBV5-1
CSVEARGGGWTYGYTF | TGCAGCGTTGAAGCCCGCGGTGGGGGCTGGACCTATGGCTACACCTTC | . | TRBJ1-2 | . | TRBV29-1
CASSDDRGSYNEQFF | TGTGCCAGCAGTGACGACAGGGGATCCTACAATGAGCAGTTCTTC | . | TRBJ2-1 | TRBD1 | TRBV25-1
CASSLGAGPNQPQHF | TGTGCCAGCAGCTTAGGGGCCGGGCCCAATCAGCCCCAGCATTTT | . | TRBJ1-5 | . | TRBV11-2
CASSLEGGIGQPQHF | TGTGCCAGCAGTTTAGAAGGGGGCATCGGTCAGCCCCAGCATTTT | . | TRBJ1-5 | TRBD1 | TRBV28
CASRSLQGRYEQYF | TGTGCCAGCAGATCTCTACAGGGGCGCTACGAGCAGTACTTC | . | TRBJ2-7 | TRBD1 | TRBV11-2
CASSQGDRGLVGYTF | TGCGCCAGCAGCCAGGGCGACAGGGGGCTTGTCGGCTACACCTTC | . | TRBJ1-2 | TRBD1 | TRBV4-1
CASSRGFYTGELFF | TGTGCCAGCAGCAGGGGCTTCTACACCGGGGAGCTGTTTTTT | . | TRBJ2-2 | . | TRBV6-5
CASTRATGQGIYNEQFF | TGTGCCAGCACCAGGGCGACTGGACAGGGGATCTACAATGAGCAGTTCTTC | . | TRBJ2-1 | TRBD1 | TRBV5-6
CASSPQGGAEEKLFF | TGTGCCAGCTCACCACAGGGAGGCGCCGAAGAAAAACTGTTTTTT | . | TRBJ1-4 | . | TRBV18
CAWSSIVDTQYF | TGTGCCTGGAGCAGTATTGTAGATACGCAGTATTTT | . | TRBJ2-3 | . | TRBV30
CASSERTGIETQYF | TGTGCCAGCAGTGAAAGGACAGGGATCGAGACCCAGTACTTC | . | TRBJ2-5 | TRBD1 | TRBV2
CASQGGLGQLYNQPQHF | TGTGCCAGTCAGGGGGGGTTGGGACAGCTATACAATCAGCCCCAGCATTTT | . | TRBJ1-5 | TRBD1 | TRBV19
CASSPGLAGPTDTQYF | TGTGCCAGCAGTCCAGGACTAGCGGGGCCAACAGATACGCAGTATTTT | . | TRBJ2-3 | TRBD2 | TRBV5-6
CASSFTLGIVETQYF | TGTGCCAGCTCATTTACCTTAGGCATCGTAGAGACCCAGTACTTC | . | TRBJ2-5 | . | TRBV18
CASSHSLPGARDEQYF | TGTGCCAGCAGCCACTCCCTCCCGGGGGCTCGGGACGAGCAGTACTTC | . | TRBJ2-7 | . | TRBV4-2
CASSLRETDLNQHF | TGTGCCAGCAGCTTACGTGAGACGGACCTTAACCAGCATTTT | . | TRBJ1-5 | . | TRBV7-8
CAISPGGSRLWEQYF | TGTGCCATCAGCCCAGGGGGGTCTAGATTGTGGGAGCAGTACTTC | . | TRBJ2-7 | . | TRBV10-3
CASSLLGQGASYEQYF | TGTGCCAGCAGTTTATTGGGGCAGGGGGCCTCCTACGAGCAGTACTTC | . | TRBJ2-7 | TRBD1 | TRBV28
CASSLTLGEDPGSIYF | TGTGCCAGCAGTTTAACCCTCGGTGAGGACCCAGGCTCCATATATTTT | . | TRBJ1-3 | . | TRBV28
CASSPEGVAQPQHF | TGTGCCAGCTCACCCGAAGGTGTGGCGCAGCCCCAGCATTTT | . | TRBJ1-5 | . | TRBV18
CASSIGRKGTEAFF | TGTGCCAGTAGTATAGGTCGTAAGGGCACTGAAGCTTTCTTT | . | TRBJ1-1 | . | TRBV19
CASSISGGRSYEQYF | TGTGCCAGCAGCATTAGCGGGGGGCGCTCCTACGAGCAGTACTTC | . | TRBJ2-7 | TRBD2 | TRBV14
CASSLSSSGANTGELFF | TGCGCCAGCAGCTTGTCGTCCTCAGGGGCGAACACCGGGGAGCTGTTTTTT | . | TRBJ2-2 | . | TRBV5-1
CASRTGPNYGYTF | TGTGCCAGCAGGACCGGGCCTAACTATGGCTACACCTTC | . | TRBJ1-2 | . | TRBV2
CASSHRTGYHEQYF | TGTGCCAGCAGTCATCGGACAGGGTACCACGAGCAGTACTTC | . | TRBJ2-7 | TRBD1 | TRBV6-5
CASSFSPSGNTIYF | TGTGCCAGCAGCTTCAGTCCCTCTGGAAACACCATATATTTT | . | TRBJ1-3 | . | TRBV5-5
CASSLLAGDPNYGYTF | TGTGCCAGCAGCTTACTTGCTGGGGATCCTAACTATGGCTACACCTTC | . | TRBJ1-2 | . | TRBV7-8
CASGPAGWGTDTQYF | TGTGCCAGCGGCCCAGCGGGGTGGGGCACAGATACGCAGTATTTT | . | TRBJ2-3 | TRBD2 | TRBV28
CASSRLTGNMGNTEAFF | TGTGCCAGCAGTCGGTTGACAGGGAATATGGGGAACACTGAAGCTTTCTTT | once | TRBJ1-1 | TRBD1 | TRBV9
CASSESQGFGYTF | TGCGCCAGCAGTGAGTCGCAGGGGTTTGGCTACACCTTC | few | TRBJ1-2 | . | TRBV10-1
CASSPGQAGANVLTF | TGTGCCAGCTCACCAGGACAGGCTGGGGCCAACGTCCTGACTTTC | . | TRBJ2-6 | TRBD1 | TRBV18
CASSQSGFGNSPLHF | TGTGCCAGCAGTCAATCGGGTTTTGGCAATTCACCCCTCCACTTT | . | TRBJ1-6 | . | TRBV27
CASSSPRLPYEQYF | TGTGCCAGCAGTTCCCCGAGACTTCCATACGAGCAGTACTTC | . | TRBJ2-7 | . | TRBV6-1
CASSLDVGINYGYTF | TGTGCCAGCAGCTTGGACGTGGGGATAAACTATGGCTACACCTTC | . | TRBJ1-2 | . | TRBV7-9
CASSIQGGDYGYTF | TGTGCCAGTAGTATACAGGGGGGGGACTATGGCTACACCTTC | . | TRBJ1-2 | TRBD1 | TRBV19
CASLNGGGTYEQYF | TGTGCCAGCCTGAACGGTGGGGGGACCTACGAGCAGTACTTC | once | TRBJ2-7 | . | TRBV6-1
CAISMNTGELFF | TGTGCCATCAGTATGAACACCGGGGAGCTGTTTTTT | few | TRBJ2-2 | . | TRBV10-3